This T cell receptor (beta chain) was recovered during a study of beta chain features in type 1 diabetes. This clone was seen a handful of times. Antigen specificity is unknown. Isolated RNA was reverse transcribed in full, so expressed TCRB transcripts were sequenced. Data came from immunoSEQ multiplex PCR; TCRdb stores just in-frame clones and leaves some out. Of just over 150,000 clones detected, around 10% appear once; the ten largest clones hold roughly 2%. General study findings and limits: A pattern of fewer insertions and more deletions at VDJ junctions was seen in type 1 diabetes patients.

The J segment lost 5 bases and the V segment lost 4 bases, leaving 8 bases of the junction unmatched. CDR3 size: 14 residues. The germline V gene encodes CDR1 SGHRS and CDR2 YFSETQ. The sequence was obtained from a man aged 18 to 35 in good health. This chain joins TRBV5-1 and TRBJ2-5; 7 nucleotides align to TRBD1. Sequencing used central memory CD4+ T cells from blood. DNA of the CDR3: TGCGCCAGCAGCGACCGGGACAGCGTGGAGACCCAGTACTTC. It translates to CASSDRDSVETQYF.